Given below is one T cell receptor (beta chain) in context. Antigen specificity is unknown. The sample comes from a study of memory CD4+ T cells and cytomegalovirus serostatus. Study-level findings and limits: The CMV-associated TCR signature appears largely within the CD4+ memory repertoire. About two fifths of the roughly 150 known CMV-associated TCRbeta sequences appeared in CD4+ memory.

Data came from immunoSEQ multiplex PCR; TCRdb stores just in-frame clones and leaves some out. The data hold under 50,000 clones, with roughly three quarters observed a single time. Deletions cut 0 bases from V and 5 bases from J, with 11 bases between. Germline V gene lookup returns CDR1 SGHDT and CDR2 YYEEEE. The CDR3 extends over 14 amino acids. The sort gate was single viable CD3+CD4+CD8-CD45RO+ cells for memory CD4+ T cells. Serum IgG to CMV pp150, pp28, p38 and p52 defined serostatus. This sequence originates from an adult in good health and CMV-seronegative. The specimen sequenced was memory CD4+ T cells from blood. This chain links TRBV5-6 with TRBJ2-5; the D gene is possibly TRBD2 (6 bases). In DNA, the CDR3 is TGTGCCAGCAGCTTGGGGGACTGGGCGGAGACCCAGTACTTC. Protein sequence: CASSLGDWAETQYF.